The 26 T cell receptor beta chains listed next were all sequenced from one sample in a study of T cell clonality in common variable immunodeficiency. Study-wide findings and caveats: Common variable immunodeficiency TCR beta sequences reportedly had fewer deletions and N-nucleotide insertions.

Their specific antigens are unknown. TCRdb's copy holds only in-frame clones and misses some; the assay was immunoSEQ multiplex PCR. The record shows 16,000 or so clones for this sample, with no singletons present. The specimen sequenced was peripheral blood mononuclear cells. Source of these receptors: a human donor with common variable immunodeficiency.

This clone was counted between two and nine times. Read sequence stops 3 residues before the CDR3 end, and the germline J gene provides the missing end. The rearrangement links TRBV6-2 or TRBV6-3 to TRBJ2-7; D might be TRBD1 (5 bases). Germline V gives CDR1 MNHEY, CDR2 SVGEGT. V was shortened by 2 bases and J by 5 bases, with 13 bases between the two germline ends. CDR3 length: 14 residues. CDR3 DNA, as far as it was read: TGTGCCAGCAGTTACCTTGGCAGGGCCCACGAG. Protein sequence: CASSYLGRAHE. The full CDR3 sequence reads CASSYLGRAHEQYF.

As concerns this clone: The CDR3 goes on 3 residues after the read ends, and that part is filled in from the germline J gene. This rearrangement joins TRBV19 to TRBJ1-6, with TRBD1 matching over 9 bases. The ends lost 5 bases at V and 9 bases at J; junction bases unmatched: 11. The length of the CDR3 is 16 residues. Germline V gene data show CDR1 as LNHDA and CDR2 as SQIVND (reference sequence). CDR3 sequence: CASSETGGARASPLHF. CDR3 DNA, as far as it was read: TGTGCCAGTAGTGAAACAGGGGGCGCCCGGGCTTCACCC.

This clone is medium-sized. The read falls 3 residues short of the CDR3 end, and the missing part is taken from the germline J gene. The chain employs TRBV4-1 and TRBJ2-1, with 9 bases that match TRBD1. With 0 bases clipped from V and 5 bases from J, the junction kept 8 bases outside the gene matches. The CDR3 is 17 residues long. Germline loops: CDR1 MGHRA, CDR2 YSYEKL. CDR3 sequence: CASSQDGTGTLNNEQFF. CDR3 DNA (partial): TGCGCCAGCAGCCAAGATGGGACAGGGACCCTTAACAATGAG.

This clone ranks as medium-sized. The CDR3 region is CASSGSGGWAKNIQYF. The sequenced part of the CDR3 DNA is TGCGCCAGCAGTGGTAGCGGGGGCTGGGCCAAAAACATT. The gene calls are TRBV10-2 and TRBJ2-4; 9 nucleotides align to TRBD2. The read falls 3 residues short of the CDR3 end, and the missing part is taken from the germline J gene. Germline lookup yields CDR1 WSHSY and CDR2 SAAADI. The CDR3 has 16 residues. J lost 1 base, V lost 4 bases, and 5 bases had no gene match.

This clone came up a few times. The read is 3 residues too short to cover the CDR3 end, so that end is filled in from the germline J gene. The chain is built from TRBV19 and TRBJ2-1; TRBD2 matches at 9 bases. The CDR3 covers 16 residues. Germline CDR1 LNHDA, CDR2 SQIVND (reference sequence). V lost 5 bases, J lost 2 bases, and 7 bases stayed unmatched. The CDR3 region is CASSPSRGGAYNEQFF. CDR3 bases read: TGTGCCAGTAGTCCGTCACGCGGGGGGGCCTACAATGAG.

As regards this clone: An end of the junction does not agree with germline; a read error may underlie this. The read terminates 3 residues ahead of where the CDR3 ends, so the germline J gene completes it. V gene TRBV7-7 combines with J gene TRBJ2-1; TRBD1 aligns across 8 bases. This CDR3 is built from 13 residues. Per germline, CDR1 SSHAT and CDR2 FNYEAQ (reference sequence). The sequenced CDR3 bases are TGTGCTAGCAGCTTGGACAGGGACAATGAG. It specifies CASSLDRDNE. The full-length CDR3 reads as CASSLDRDNEQFF.

Only a few counts were recorded for this clone. The part of the CDR3 DNA that was read is TGCAGTGCTGGGCCGGGACAGTTTGGAAACACC. Its translation: CSAGPGQFGNT. From start to end, the CDR3 is CSAGPGQFGNTIYF. The chain carries TRBV20-1 and TRBJ1-3; 7 bases map to TRBD1. The read halts 3 residues ahead of the CDR3 end, with the missing end drawn from the germline J gene. CDR1 and CDR2 from the germline V gene are DFQATT and SNEGSKA (reference sequence). J lost 3 bases, V lost 5 bases, and 7 bases had no gene match. The CDR3 covers 14 residues.

This clone rates as medium-sized. The sequenced fragment ends 3 residues before the CDR3 boundary, so the rest is inferred from the germline J gene. The chain links TRBV28 to TRBJ1-5; D remains unclear. From germline, CDR1 is MDHEN and CDR2 SYDVKM. Trimming removed 2 bases at V and 6 bases at J, with 14 bases between. This CDR3 is built from 15 residues. The CDR3 bases that were read are TGTGCCAGCAGTTTAAACAGCCAACTGCTTCAGCCC. Its translation: CASSLNSQLLQP. The entire CDR3 protein is CASSLNSQLLQPQHF.

A word on this clone: With the read ending 3 residues before the CDR3 end, the germline J gene is used to fill in that end. The rearrangement links TRBV2 to TRBJ1-6; D is possibly TRBD1 (5 bases). CDR3 length: 14 residues. The ends were cut back, 3 bases at V and 9 bases at J, with 12 bases in the middle. The germline V gene encodes CDR1 SNHLY and CDR2 FYNNEI. The chain's CDR3 is CASSDDRGISPLHF. The DNA read from the CDR3 is TGTGCCAGCAGTGATGATCGGGGGATTTCACCC.

Regarding this clone: With the read ending 3 residues before the CDR3 end, the germline J gene is used to fill in that end. This rearrangement joins TRBV2 to TRBJ2-1; 7 bases are a match to TRBD1. CDR1 is SNHLY, CDR2 FYNNEI, per germline. V trimming: 5 bases; J trimming: 4 bases; junction bases outside the gene matches: 2. CDR3 length: 13 residues. The CDR3 region is CASSPGQYNEQFF. The DNA read from the CDR3 is TGTGCCAGCAGTCCGGGACAGTACAATGAG.

In its sample, this clone was seen a few times. Coverage ceases 3 residues before the CDR3 finishes, and the germline J gene fills in the end. The chain is built from TRBV5-1 and TRBJ1-4; no firm D call. Trimming stripped 0 bases from V and 3 bases from J, with 15 bases between. The length of the CDR3 is 17 residues. Germline values: CDR1 SGHRS, CDR2 YFSETQ. The CDR3 loop reads CASSLADAGRANEKLFF. The sequenced CDR3 bases are TGCGCCAGCAGCTTGGCCGATGCGGGGAGAGCTAATGAAAAA.

A remark on this clone: The read finishes 3 residues shy of the CDR3 end, and the germline J gene is used to complete it. V and J are TRBV30 and TRBJ1-5; possibly TRBD1 for D (6 bases). Germline V lookup: CDR1 GTSNPN, CDR2 SVGIG (reference sequence). V lost 0 bases, J lost 7 bases, and 10 bases lay in between. CDR3 length equals 13 residues. The sequenced CDR3 bases are TGTGCCTGGAGTGTTGAGGGGGACCAGCCC. This sequence encodes CAWSVEGDQP. The CDR3 as a whole reads CAWSVEGDQPQHF.

The sample holds many counts of this clone. The read comes to an end 3 residues before the CDR3 does, leaving the germline J gene to fill in the end. V usage is TRBV19 and J usage is TRBJ1-5; 7 bases map to TRBD1. The CDR3 runs to 16 residues. The V segment lost 5 bases and the J segment 4 bases; nucleotides outside the gene matches: 11. Germline V gives CDR1 LNHDA, CDR2 SQIVND (reference sequence). Incomplete CDR3 DNA: TGTGCCAGTAGTCCCCAGGGGGGCGCTGGGAATCAGCCC. Protein: CASSPQGGAGNQP. The full CDR3 protein reads CASSPQGGAGNQPQHF.

This clone was detected ten times or more. The read finishes 3 residues shy of the CDR3 end, and the germline J gene is used to complete it. The chain uses TRBV5-5 and TRBJ1-1, with D perhaps matching TRBD1 (6 bases). There are 11 residues in the CDR3. Germline V gives CDR1 SGHKS, CDR2 YYEKEE (reference sequence). CDR3 DNA, as far as it was read: TGTGCCAGCAGCTTGGAGGGGGGG. Amino acids: CASSLEGG. The whole CDR3 sequence reads CASSLEGGAFF.

This clone has more than one count but fewer than ten. The read stops 3 residues short of the end of the CDR3; the missing end is completed from the germline J gene. The chain is built from TRBV18 and TRBJ1-5; perhaps TRBD1 as D (5 bases). Germline-derived CDR1 and CDR2 are KGHSH and LQKENI. Trimming removed 4 bases from V and 5 bases from J, with 15 bases in between. This CDR3 comprises 15 residues. The part of the CDR3 DNA that was read is TGTGCCAGCTCACAACATCCCCAGGGTTATCAGCCC. This translates into CASSQHPQGYQP. The full CDR3 reads CASSQHPQGYQPQHF.

This clone was detected many times. The read halts 3 residues ahead of the CDR3 end, with the missing end drawn from the germline J gene. V usage is TRBV5-1 and J usage is TRBJ2-7; D might be TRBD2 (7 bases). CDR3 size: 15 residues. The V and J ends lost 0 bases and 3 bases respectively, with 13 bases between them. The germline V gene encodes CDR1 SGHRS and CDR2 YFSETQ. CDR3 in amino acids: CASSLEGGSLYEQYF. CDR3 bases read: TGCGCCAGCAGCTTGGAGGGGGGGTCCCTCTACGAG.

This clone was recorded many times. This CDR3 is CSVAPSGGNTIYF. The CDR3 DNA, read in part, is TGCAGCGTTGCCCCCTCCGGGGGAAACACC. J is TRBJ1-3 and V is TRBV29-1; D is uncertain. The read ends 3 residues shy of where the CDR3 ends; the end is completed using the germline J gene. Trimming removed 4 bases from V and 4 bases from J, with 11 bases in between. The CDR3 has 13 amino acids. Germline-derived CDR1 and CDR2 are SQVTM and ANQGSEA. Filled out from reference TRBV29-1 and TRBJ1-3, the complete variable domain reads SAVISQKPSRDICQRGTSLTIQCQVDSQVTMMFWYRQQPGQSLTLIATANQGSEATYESGFVIDKFPISRPNLTFSTLTVSNMSPEDSSIYLCSVAPSGGNTIYFGEGSWLTVV.

In its sample, this clone is medium-sized. Read data end 3 residues before the CDR3 end; the end is taken from the germline J gene. This chain connects TRBV20-1 to TRBJ1-2, with TRBD1 matching over 7 bases. The CDR3 is made up of 14 amino acids. The junction had 7 bases not matched to a gene; V was cut back by 3 bases and J by 3 bases. The germline gives CDR1 DFQATT, CDR2 SNEGSKA (reference sequence). The CDR3 sequence is CSASDRVEDYGYTF. The DNA read from the CDR3 is TGCAGTGCTAGCGACAGGGTCGAGGACTATGGC.

This clone was observed a handful of times. The read finishes 3 residues shy of the CDR3 end, and the germline J gene is used to complete it. The chain joins TRBV6-2 or TRBV6-3 to TRBJ1-6, with D possibly TRBD1 on 6 matching bases. From germline, CDR1 is MNHEY and CDR2 SVGEGT. This CDR3 has 15 residues. Trimming removed 6 bases from V and 7 bases from J, with 16 bases in between. CDR3 DNA (partial): TGTGCCAGCAGCCTAACAGGGTGGCGGAATTCACCC. Its translation: CASSLTGWRNSP. The entire CDR3 protein is CASSLTGWRNSPLHF.

This clone was seen a handful of times. The read ends 3 residues before the CDR3 terminus; that terminus is restored from the germline J gene. The J gene is TRBJ2-1, the V gene TRBV19, with 11 bases that match TRBD2. The ends lost 6 bases at V and 0 bases at J; junction bases unmatched: 4. The CDR3 extends over 16 amino acids. Germline V gene sequence: CDR1 LNHDA, CDR2 SQIVND (reference sequence). CDR3 residues: CASRLAGASSYNEQFF. The part of the CDR3 DNA that was read is TGTGCCAGTAGACTAGCGGGGGCGAGCTCCTACAATGAG.

For this clone: The CDR3 goes on 3 residues after the read ends, and that part is filled in from the germline J gene. The V call is TRBV27, the J call TRBJ2-7; 7 nucleotides match TRBD1. Germline V gene sequence: CDR1 MNHEY, CDR2 SMNVEV (reference sequence). This CDR3 comprises 15 residues. Losses at the gene ends were 6 bases for V and 3 bases for J; bases not matched to a gene: 11. This CDR3 is CASRPYGTANYEQYF. CDR3 DNA (partial): TGTGCCAGCAGACCATATGGGACAGCGAACTACGAG.

This clone was recorded many times. The read finishes 3 residues shy of the CDR3 end, and the germline J gene is used to complete it. The V and J genes are TRBV19 and TRBJ1-1; D is unclear. The V end lost 3 bases, the J end lost 0 bases, and 14 bases lay between the germline ends. The length of the CDR3 is 16 residues. Germline V lookup: CDR1 LNHDA, CDR2 SQIVND (reference sequence). CDR3 DNA, as far as it was read: TGTGCCAGTAGTATGATCCTCGTTCAGATGAACACTGAA. It specifies CASSMILVQMNTE. The entire CDR3 sequence reads CASSMILVQMNTEAFF.

Concerning this clone: From the germline J gene comes the end of the CDR3, since the read stops 3 residues before it. The rearrangement links TRBV18 to TRBJ1-3; TRBD1 agrees at 7 bases. With 4 bases clipped from V and 2 bases from J, the junction kept 11 bases outside the gene matches. The CDR3 loop spans 17 amino acids. The V gene's germline CDR1 is KGHSH and CDR2 LQKENI. The sequenced CDR3 bases are TGTGCCAGCTCACTGTCAGGGGGGTCACGTACTGGAAACACC. It encodes CASSLSGGSRTGNT. The complete CDR3 protein is CASSLSGGSRTGNTIYF.

The sample holds a few counts of this clone. Sequencing ends 3 residues short of the CDR3 end; the germline J gene provides the rest. The chain couples TRBV11-2 to TRBJ2-7, with TRBD1 matching 8 bases. V lost 4 bases to trimming and J lost 5 bases; unmatched junction nucleotides: 1. This CDR3 is 12 amino acids long. Germline values: CDR1 SGHAT, CDR2 FQNNGV. CDR3 residues: CASSSTGDEQYF. Incomplete CDR3 DNA: TGTGCCAGCAGCTCGACAGGGGACGAG.

In this sample, this clone turned up a few times. The read stops 3 residues short of the end of the CDR3; the missing end is completed from the germline J gene. Other nucleotide sequences in the sample specify the same CDR3. The chain has TRBV2 and TRBJ2-7, with 8 bases lining up with TRBD1. This CDR3 is 12 amino acids long. V lost 6 bases and J lost 5; bases outside the gene matches: 3. Germline V CDR1 and CDR2: SNHLY, FYNNEI. CDR3 DNA, as far as it was read: TGTGCCAGCAGGGGGACAGGAGACGAG. Encoded protein: CASRGTGDE. The whole CDR3 protein is CASRGTGDEQYF.

On this clone itself: The read ends 3 residues early relative to the CDR3; the germline J gene fills the gap. The chain uses TRBV30 and TRBJ1-2; 10 nucleotides agree with TRBD1. The CDR3 sequence is 13 residues long. Germline assignment: CDR1 GTSNPN and CDR2 SVGIG (reference sequence). CDR3 sequence: CAWSVLGQGVYTF. CDR3 DNA, as far as it was read: TGTGCCTGGAGTGTACTCGGACAGGGGGTG.